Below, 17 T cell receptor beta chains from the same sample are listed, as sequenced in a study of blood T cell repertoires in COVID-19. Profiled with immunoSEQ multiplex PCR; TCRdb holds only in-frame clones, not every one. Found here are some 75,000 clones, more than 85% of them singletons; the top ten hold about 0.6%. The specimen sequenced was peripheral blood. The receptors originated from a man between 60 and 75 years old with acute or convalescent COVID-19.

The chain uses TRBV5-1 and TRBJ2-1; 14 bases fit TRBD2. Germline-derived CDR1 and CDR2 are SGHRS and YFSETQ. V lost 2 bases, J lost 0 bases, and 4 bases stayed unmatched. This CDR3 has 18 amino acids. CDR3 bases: TGCGCCAGCAGCTTCGGACTAGCGGGGGGTTCCTCCTACAATGAGCAGTTCTTC. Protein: CASSFGLAGGSSYNEQFF.

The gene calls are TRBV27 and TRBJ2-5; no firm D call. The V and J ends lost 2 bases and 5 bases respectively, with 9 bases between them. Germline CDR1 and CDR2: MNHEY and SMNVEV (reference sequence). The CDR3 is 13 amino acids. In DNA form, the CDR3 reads TGTGCCAGCAGTTTACGCCCGGGTGAGACCCAGTACTTC. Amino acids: CASSLRPGETQYF.

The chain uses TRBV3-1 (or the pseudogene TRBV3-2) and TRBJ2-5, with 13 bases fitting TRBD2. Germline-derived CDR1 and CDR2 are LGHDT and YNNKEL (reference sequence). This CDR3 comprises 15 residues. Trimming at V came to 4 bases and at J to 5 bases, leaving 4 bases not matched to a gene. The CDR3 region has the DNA TGTGCCAGCAGCCCCCCGACTAGCGGGAGGGAGACCCAGTACTTC. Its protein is CASSPPTSGRETQYF.

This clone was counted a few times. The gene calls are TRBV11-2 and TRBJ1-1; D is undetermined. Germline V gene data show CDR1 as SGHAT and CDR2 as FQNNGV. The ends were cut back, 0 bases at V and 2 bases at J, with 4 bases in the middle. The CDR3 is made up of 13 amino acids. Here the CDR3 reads CASSLELNTEAFF. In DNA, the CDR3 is TGTGCCAGCAGCTTAGAACTTAACACTGAAGCTTTCTTT.

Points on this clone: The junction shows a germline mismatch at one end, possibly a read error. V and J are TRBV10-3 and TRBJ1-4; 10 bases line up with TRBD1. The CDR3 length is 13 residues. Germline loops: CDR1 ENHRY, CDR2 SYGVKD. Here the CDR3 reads CAVRQGAGEKLFF. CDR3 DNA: TGTGCCGTCAGACAGGGGGCGGGTGAAAAACTGTTTTTT.

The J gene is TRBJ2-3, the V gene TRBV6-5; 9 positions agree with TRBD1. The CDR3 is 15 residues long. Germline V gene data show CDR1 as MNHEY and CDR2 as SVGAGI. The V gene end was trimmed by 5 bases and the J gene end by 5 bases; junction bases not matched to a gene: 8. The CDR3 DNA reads TGTGCCAGCAGTCCCGACAGGGGGGAGGGAGATACGCAGTATTTT. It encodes CASSPDRGEGDTQYF.

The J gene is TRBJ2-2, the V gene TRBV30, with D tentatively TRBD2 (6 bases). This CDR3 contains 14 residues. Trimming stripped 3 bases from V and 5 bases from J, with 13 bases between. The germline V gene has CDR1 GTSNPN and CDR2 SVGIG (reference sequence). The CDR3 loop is CAWSPGGVTGELFF. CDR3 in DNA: TGTGCCTGGAGCCCTGGAGGGGTTACCGGGGAGCTGTTTTTT.

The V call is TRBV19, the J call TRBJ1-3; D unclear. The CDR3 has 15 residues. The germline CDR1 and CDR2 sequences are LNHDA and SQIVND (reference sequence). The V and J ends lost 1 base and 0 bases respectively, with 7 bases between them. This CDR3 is CASSIGPDSGNTIYF. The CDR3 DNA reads TGTGCCAGTAGTATAGGGCCAGACTCTGGAAACACCATATATTTT.

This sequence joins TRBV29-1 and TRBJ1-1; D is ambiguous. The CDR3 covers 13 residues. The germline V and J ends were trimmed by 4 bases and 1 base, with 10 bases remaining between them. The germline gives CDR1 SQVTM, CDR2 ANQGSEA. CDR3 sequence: CSVVRLGNTEAFF. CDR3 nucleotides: TGCAGCGTTGTAAGACTGGGGAACACTGAAGCTTTCTTT.

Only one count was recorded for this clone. The CDR3 sequence: CASSDWDRASPGQETQYF. In nucleotides, the CDR3 is TGTGCCAGTAGTGATTGGGACAGGGCCTCCCCCGGCCAAGAGACCCAGTACTTC. The chain couples TRBV19 to TRBJ2-5, with TRBD1 matching over 9 bases. V lost 5 bases, J lost 1 base, and 14 bases stayed unmatched. This CDR3 contains 18 residues. Germline V gene sequence: CDR1 LNHDA, CDR2 SQIVND (reference sequence). Combining the CDR3 with reference TRBV19 and TRBJ2-5 gives the whole variable domain DGGITQSPKYLFRKEGQNVTLSCEQNLNHDAMYWYRQDPGQGLRLIYYSQIVNDFQKGDIAEGYSVSREKKESFPLTVTSAQKNPTAFYLCASSDWDRASPGQETQYFGPGTRLLVL.

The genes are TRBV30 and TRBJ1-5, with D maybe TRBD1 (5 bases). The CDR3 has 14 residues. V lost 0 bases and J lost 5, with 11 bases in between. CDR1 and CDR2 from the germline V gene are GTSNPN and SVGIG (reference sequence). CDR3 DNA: TGTGCCTGGAGTGTAGCGCAGGGCGATCAGCCCCAGCATTTT. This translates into CAWSVAQGDQPQHF.

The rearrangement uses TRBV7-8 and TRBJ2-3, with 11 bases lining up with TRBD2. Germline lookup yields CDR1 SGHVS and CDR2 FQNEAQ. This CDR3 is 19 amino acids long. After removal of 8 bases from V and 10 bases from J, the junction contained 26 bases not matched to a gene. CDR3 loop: CASSDLPLGGNSGRAAQYF. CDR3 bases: TGTGCCAGCTCCGACCTCCCCCTAGGGGGCAATAGCGGGAGGGCCGCGCAGTATTTT.

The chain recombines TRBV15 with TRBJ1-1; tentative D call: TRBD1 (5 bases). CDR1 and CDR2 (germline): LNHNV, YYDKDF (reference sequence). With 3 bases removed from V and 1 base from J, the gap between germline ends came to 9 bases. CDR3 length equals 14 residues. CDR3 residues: CATSSGQTNTEAFF. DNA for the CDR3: TGTGCCACCAGCAGTGGACAAACGAACACTGAAGCTTTCTTT.

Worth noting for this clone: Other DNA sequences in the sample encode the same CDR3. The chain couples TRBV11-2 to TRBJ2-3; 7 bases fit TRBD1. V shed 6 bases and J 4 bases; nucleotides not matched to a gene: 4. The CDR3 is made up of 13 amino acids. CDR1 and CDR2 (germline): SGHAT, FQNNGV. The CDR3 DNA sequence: TGTGCCAGCAGTACGACAGGGCCAGATACGCAGTATTTT. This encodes CASSTTGPDTQYF. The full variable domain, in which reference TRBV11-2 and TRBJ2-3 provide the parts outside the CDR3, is EAGVAQSPRYKIIEKRQSVAFWCNPISGHATLYWYQQILGQGPKLLIQFQNNGVVDDSQLPKDRFSAERLKGVDSTLKIQPAKLEDSAVYLCASSTTGPDTQYFGPGTRLTVL.

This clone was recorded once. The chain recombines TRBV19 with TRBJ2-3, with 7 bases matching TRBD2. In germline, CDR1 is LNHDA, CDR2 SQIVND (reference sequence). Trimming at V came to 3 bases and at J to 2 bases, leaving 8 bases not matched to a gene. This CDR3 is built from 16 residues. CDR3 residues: CASSIGASGNTDTQYF. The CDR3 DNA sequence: TGTGCCAGTAGTATCGGGGCTAGCGGAAACACAGATACGCAGTATTTT. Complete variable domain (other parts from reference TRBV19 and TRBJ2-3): DGGITQSPKYLFRKEGQNVTLSCEQNLNHDAMYWYRQDPGQGLRLIYYSQIVNDFQKGDIAEGYSVSREKKESFPLTVTSAQKNPTAFYLCASSIGASGNTDTQYFGPGTRLTVL.

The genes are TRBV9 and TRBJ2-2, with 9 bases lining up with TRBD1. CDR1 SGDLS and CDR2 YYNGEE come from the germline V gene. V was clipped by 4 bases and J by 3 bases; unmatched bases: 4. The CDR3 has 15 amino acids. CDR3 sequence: CASSLRTGDTGELFF. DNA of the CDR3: TGTGCCAGCAGCCTCAGGACAGGGGACACCGGGGAGCTGTTTTTT.

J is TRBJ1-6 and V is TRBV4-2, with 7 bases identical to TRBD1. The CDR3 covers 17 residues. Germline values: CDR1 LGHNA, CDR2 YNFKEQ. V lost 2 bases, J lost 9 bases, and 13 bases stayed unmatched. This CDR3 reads CASSQFTPRQGSSPLHF. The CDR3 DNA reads TGTGCCAGCAGCCAATTCACCCCGCGACAGGGAAGTTCACCCCTCCACTTT.